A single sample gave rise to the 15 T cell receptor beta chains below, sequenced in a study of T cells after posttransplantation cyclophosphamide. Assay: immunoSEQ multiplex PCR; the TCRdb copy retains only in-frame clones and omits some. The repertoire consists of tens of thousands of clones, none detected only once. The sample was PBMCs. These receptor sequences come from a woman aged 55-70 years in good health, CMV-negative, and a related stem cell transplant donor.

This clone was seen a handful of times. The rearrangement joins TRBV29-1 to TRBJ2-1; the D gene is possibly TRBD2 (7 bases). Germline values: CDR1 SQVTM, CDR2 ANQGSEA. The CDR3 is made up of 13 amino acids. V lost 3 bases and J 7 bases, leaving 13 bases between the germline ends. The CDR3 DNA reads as TGCAGCGTTGAGGCGGGGGCGTGGAATGAGCAGTTCTTC. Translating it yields CSVEAGAWNEQFF.

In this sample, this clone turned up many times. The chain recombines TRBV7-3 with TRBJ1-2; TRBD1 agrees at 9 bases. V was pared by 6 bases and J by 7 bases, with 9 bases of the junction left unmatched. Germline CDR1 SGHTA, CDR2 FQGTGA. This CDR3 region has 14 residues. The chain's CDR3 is CASSPGQGFSGYTF. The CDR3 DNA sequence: TGTGCCAGCAGTCCTGGACAGGGGTTCTCTGGCTACACCTTC. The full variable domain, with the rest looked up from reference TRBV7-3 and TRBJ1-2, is GAGVSQTPSNKVTEKGKYVELRCDPISGHTALYWYRQSLGQGPEFLIYFQGTGAADDSGLPNDRFFAVRPEGSVSTLKIQRTERGDSAVYLCASSPGQGFSGYTFGSGTRLTVV.

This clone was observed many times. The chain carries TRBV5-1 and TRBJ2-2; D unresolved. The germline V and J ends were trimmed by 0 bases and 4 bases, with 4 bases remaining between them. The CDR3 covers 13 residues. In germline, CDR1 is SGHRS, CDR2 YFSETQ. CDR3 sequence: CASSLDGTGELFF. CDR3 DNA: TGCGCCAGCAGCTTGGACGGCACCGGGGAGCTGTTTTTT.

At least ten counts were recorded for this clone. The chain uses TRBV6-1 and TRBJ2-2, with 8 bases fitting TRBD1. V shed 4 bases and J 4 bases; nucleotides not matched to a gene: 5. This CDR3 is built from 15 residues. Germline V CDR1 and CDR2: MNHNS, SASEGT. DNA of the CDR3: TGTGCCAGCAGTGCCAGGGGGCGAGGCACCGGGGAGCTGTTTTTT. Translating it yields CASSARGRGTGELFF.

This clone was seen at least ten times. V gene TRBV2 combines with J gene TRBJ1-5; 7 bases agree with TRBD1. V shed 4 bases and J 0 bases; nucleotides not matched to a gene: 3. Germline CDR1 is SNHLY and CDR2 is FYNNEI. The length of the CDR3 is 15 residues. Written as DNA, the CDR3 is TGTGCCAGCAGTGTCGGACAGGATAGCAATCAGCCCCAGCATTTT. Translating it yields CASSVGQDSNQPQHF.

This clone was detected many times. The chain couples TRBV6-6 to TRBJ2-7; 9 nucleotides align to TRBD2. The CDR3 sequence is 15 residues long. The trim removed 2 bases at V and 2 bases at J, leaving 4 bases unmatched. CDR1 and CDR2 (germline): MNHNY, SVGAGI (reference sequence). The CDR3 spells CASSYGAGGPYEQYF. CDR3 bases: TGTGCCAGCAGTTACGGGGCGGGAGGGCCCTACGAGCAGTACTTC.

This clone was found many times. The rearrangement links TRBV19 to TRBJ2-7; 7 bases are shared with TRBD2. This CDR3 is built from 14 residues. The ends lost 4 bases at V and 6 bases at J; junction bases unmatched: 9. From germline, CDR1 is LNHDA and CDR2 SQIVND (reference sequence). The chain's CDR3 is CASSTAGVNFEQYF. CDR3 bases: TGTGCCAGTAGTACCGCGGGAGTTAACTTCGAGCAGTACTTC.

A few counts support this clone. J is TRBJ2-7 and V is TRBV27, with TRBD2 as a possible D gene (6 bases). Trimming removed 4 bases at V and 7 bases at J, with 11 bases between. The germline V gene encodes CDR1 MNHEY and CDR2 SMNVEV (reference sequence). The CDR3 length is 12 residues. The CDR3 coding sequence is TGTGCCAGCAGTTCCCCGGGGAGGGAGCAGTACTTC. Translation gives CASSSPGREQYF.

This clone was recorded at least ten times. The DNA for the CDR3 is TGCGCCAGCAGCTATGAACTAGCGGGAGGGGGGACGCTTTACGAGCAGTACTTC. Translation: CASSYELAGGGTLYEQYF. V gene TRBV4-3 combines with J gene TRBJ2-7, with 13 bases aligning to TRBD2. Germline CDR1 reads LGHNA; CDR2 reads YSLEER. The CDR3 is 18 residues long. V gave up 5 bases and J gave up 4 bases; unmatched junction bases: 14.

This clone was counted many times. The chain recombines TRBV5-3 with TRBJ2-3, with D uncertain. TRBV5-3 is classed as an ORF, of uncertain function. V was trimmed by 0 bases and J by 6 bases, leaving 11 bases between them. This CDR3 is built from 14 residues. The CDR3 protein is CARSLVLPGDTQYF. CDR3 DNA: TGTGCCAGAAGCTTGGTCCTACCCGGGGATACGCAGTATTTT.

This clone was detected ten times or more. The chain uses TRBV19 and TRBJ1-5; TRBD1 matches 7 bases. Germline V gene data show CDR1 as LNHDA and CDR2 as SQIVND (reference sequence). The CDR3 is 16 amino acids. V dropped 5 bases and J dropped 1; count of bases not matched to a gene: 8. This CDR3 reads CASSPSTGSSNQPQHF. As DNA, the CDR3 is TGTGCCAGTAGTCCGTCGACAGGGAGCAGCAATCAGCCCCAGCATTTT.

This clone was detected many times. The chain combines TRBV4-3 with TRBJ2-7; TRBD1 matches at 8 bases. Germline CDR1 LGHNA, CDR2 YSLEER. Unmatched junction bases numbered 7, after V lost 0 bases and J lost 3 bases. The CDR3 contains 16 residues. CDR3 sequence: CASSQDETGGIYEQYF. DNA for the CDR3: TGCGCCAGCAGCCAAGATGAAACAGGGGGAATCTACGAGCAGTACTTC.

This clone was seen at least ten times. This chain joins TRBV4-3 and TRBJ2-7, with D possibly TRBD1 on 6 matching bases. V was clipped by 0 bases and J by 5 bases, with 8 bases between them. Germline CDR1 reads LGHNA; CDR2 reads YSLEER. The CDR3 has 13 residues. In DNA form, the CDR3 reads TGCGCCAGCAGCCAAGAACAGGGACACGAGCAGTACGTC. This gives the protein CASSQEQGHEQYV.

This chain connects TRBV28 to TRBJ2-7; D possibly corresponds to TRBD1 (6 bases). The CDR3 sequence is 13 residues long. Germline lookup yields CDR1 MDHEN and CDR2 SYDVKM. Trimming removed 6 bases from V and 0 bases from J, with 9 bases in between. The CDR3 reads CASREGGSYEQYF. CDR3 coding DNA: TGTGCCAGCAGGGAAGGGGGCTCCTACGAGCAGTACTTC.

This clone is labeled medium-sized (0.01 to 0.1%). This CDR3 is CASRLGVTIYF. Here the CDR3 DNA reads TGTGCCAGTAGGCTAGGAGTCACCATATATTTT. The chain combines TRBV19 with TRBJ1-3; no firm D call. Per germline, CDR1 LNHDA and CDR2 SQIVND (reference sequence). The CDR3 consists of 11 residues. Trimming cost V 6 bases and J 9 bases, with 9 bases left between them. Filled out from reference TRBV19 and TRBJ1-3, the complete variable domain reads DGGITQSPKYLFRKEGQNVTLSCEQNLNHDAMYWYRQDPGQGLRLIYYSQIVNDFQKGDIAEGYSVSREKKESFPLTVTSAQKNPTAFYLCASRLGVTIYFGEGSWLTVV.